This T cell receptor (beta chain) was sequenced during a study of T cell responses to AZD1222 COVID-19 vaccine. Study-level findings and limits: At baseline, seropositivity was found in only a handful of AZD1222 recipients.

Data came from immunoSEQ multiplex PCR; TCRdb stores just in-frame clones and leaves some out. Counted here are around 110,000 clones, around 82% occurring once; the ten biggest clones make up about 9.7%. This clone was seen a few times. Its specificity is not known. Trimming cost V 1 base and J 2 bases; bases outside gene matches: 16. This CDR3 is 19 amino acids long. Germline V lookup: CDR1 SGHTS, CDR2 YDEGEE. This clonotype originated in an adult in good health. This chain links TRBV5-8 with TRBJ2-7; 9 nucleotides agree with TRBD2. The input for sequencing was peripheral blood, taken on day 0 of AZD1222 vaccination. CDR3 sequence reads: CASSLTDSRVSGGPYEQYF. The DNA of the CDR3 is TGTGCCAGCAGCTTGACCGATTCCCGAGTTAGCGGGGGACCCTACGAGCAGTACTTC. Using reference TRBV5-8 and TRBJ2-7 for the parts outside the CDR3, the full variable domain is EAGVTQSPTHLIKTRGQQATLRCSPISGHTSVYWYQQALGLGLQFLLWYDEGEERNRGNFPPRFSGRQFPNYSSELNVNALELEDSALYLCASSLTDSRVSGGPYEQYFGPGTRLTVT.